This TCR beta chain was sequenced for a study of Ad26.COV2.S vaccination and SARS-CoV-2 variants. The method was immunoSEQ multiplex PCR; TCRdb's version includes in-frame clones alone and lacks a portion of them. The table has roughly 400,000 clones, about 90% seen once. Treatment in this sample: 19 received Ad26.COV2.S at low or high dose, single or two shots; 5 received placebo; per-sample allocation not given. Repertoires come from day 63 after the first vaccine or placebo injection. An adult donor aged 18-55 years was enrolled in Boston. As its vector, the vaccine had Ad26, which expressed Wuhan-strain SARS-CoV-2 spike. Germline loops: CDR1 ENHRY, CDR2 SYGVKD. The CDR3 spans 15 residues. The ends lost 7 bases at V and 2 bases at J; junction bases unmatched: 7.

The chain employs TRBV10-3 and TRBJ2-1; 8 bases are shared with TRBD1. The TCR was taken from a person aged 18-65 years who received the Ad26.COV2.S COVID-19 vaccine or a placebo. Sequencing was performed on peripheral blood, taken in a trial of Ad26.COV2.S vaccine versus placebo. CDR3 DNA sequence: TGTGCCATCACCCTGGACAGGGACCCCTACAATGAGCAGTTCTTC. Protein: CAITLDRDPYNEQFF.